This T cell receptor beta chain was identified during a study of cytomegalovirus exposure and HLA in healthy donors. General study points: As was reported, the HLA-A and HLA-B alleles of most subjects were accurately predicted from TCR beta sequences.

This clone turned up a few times. No antigen is known for it. PCR used 60 Vbeta primers and 13 Jbeta primers. Repertoires were generated with immunoSEQ multiplex PCR, while TCRdb's copy carries only in-frame clones and drops some. The table lists over 150,000 clones, about 77% of them singletons. Sample: PBMCs. The receptor was isolated from a man aged 30 to 45 in good health and CMV-seropositive.

The chain's CDR3 is CASSFEVLAGVPQYF. Written as DNA, the CDR3 is TGTGCCAGCAGCTTTGAAGTACTAGCGGGAGTACCGCAGTACTTC. This chain links TRBV12-1 with TRBJ2-7; the table gives TRBD2 as D, unverified against the DNA. TRBV12-1 is a known pseudogene. The CDR3 loop spans 15 amino acids.